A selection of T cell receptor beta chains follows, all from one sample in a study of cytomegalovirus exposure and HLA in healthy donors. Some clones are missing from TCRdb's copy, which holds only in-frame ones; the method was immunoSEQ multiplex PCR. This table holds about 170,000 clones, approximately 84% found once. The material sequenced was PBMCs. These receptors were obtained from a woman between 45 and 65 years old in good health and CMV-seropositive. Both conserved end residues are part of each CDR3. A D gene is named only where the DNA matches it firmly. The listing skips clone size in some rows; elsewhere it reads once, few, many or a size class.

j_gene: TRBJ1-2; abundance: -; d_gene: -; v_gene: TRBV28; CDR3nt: TGTGCCAGCAGTGGCTCCCCCGGCTACACCTTC; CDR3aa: CASSGSPGYTF
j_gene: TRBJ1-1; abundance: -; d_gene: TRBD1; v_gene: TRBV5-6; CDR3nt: TGTGCCAGCAGCCGGGGACAGGGGGTTTTTATGAACACTGAAGCTTTCTTT; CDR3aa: CASSRGQGVFMNTEAFF
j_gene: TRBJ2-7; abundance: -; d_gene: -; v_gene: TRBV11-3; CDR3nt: TGTGCCAGCACCCCCGGTTTACTTCTAAACGAGCAGTACTTC; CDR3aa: CASTPGLLLNEQYF
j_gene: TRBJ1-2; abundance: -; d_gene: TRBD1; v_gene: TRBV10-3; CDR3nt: TGTGCCATCAGTGAGTTTGGGACAGGCCTTTCATTAGCTAACTATGGCTACACCTTC; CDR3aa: CAISEFGTGLSLANYGYTF
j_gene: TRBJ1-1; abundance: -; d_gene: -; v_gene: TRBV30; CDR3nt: TGTGCCTGGAGTGAGCTTGGTGGAGCTTTCTTT; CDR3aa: CAWSELGGAFF
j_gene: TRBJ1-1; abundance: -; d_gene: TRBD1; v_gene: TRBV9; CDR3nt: TGTGCCAGCAGCCCTCGGACAGGGGACACTGAAGCTTTCTTT; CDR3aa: CASSPRTGDTEAFF
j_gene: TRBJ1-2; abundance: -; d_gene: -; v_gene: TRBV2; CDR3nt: TGTGCCAGCTGGACAGAGGATAAAGGTGGCTATGGCTACACCTTC; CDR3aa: CASWTEDKGGYGYTF
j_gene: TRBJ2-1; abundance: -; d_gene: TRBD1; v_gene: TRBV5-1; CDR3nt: TGCGCCAGCTTACCGGGACAGGGGGCCTCTGATGAGCAGTTCTTC; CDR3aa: CASLPGQGASDEQFF
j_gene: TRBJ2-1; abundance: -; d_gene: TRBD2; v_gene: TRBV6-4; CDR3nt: TGTGCCAGCAGTGACTCCGGGACTAGCGGGGGGGGGAATGAGCAGTTCTTC; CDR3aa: CASSDSGTSGGGNEQFF
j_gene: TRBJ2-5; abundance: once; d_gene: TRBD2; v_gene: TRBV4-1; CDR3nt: TGCGCCAGCAGCCAAGGGCGAGCGGGGAGTGAGACCCAGTACTTC; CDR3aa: CASSQGRAGSETQYF
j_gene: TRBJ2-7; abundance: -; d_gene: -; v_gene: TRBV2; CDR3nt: TGTGCCAGCAGTGTCACCGGGATCCTCAGCGGCTCCTACGAGCAGTACTTC; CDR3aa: CASSVTGILSGSYEQYF
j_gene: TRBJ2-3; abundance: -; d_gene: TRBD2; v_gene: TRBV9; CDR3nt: TGTGCCAGCAGCGTAGATCCTAGCGGGGATACGCAGTATTTT; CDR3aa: CASSVDPSGDTQYF
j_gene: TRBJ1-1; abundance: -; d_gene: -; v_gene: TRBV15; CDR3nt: TGTGCCACCAGCCCTCGCGGCAGGGCTGAAGCTTTCTTT; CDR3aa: CATSPRGRAEAFF
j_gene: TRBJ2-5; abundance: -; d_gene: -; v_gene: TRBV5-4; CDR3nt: TGTGCCAGCACTATAGGAGTAGGCGAGACCCAGTACTTC; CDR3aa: CASTIGVGETQYF
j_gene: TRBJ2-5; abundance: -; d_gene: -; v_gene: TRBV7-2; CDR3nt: TGTGCCAGCAGCTTAGTCCCGGAAGAGACCCAGTACTTC; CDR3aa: CASSLVPEETQYF
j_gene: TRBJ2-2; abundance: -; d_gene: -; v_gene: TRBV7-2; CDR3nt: TGTGCCAGCAGCTTATCGTCCGGACTTAGCGGGGAGCTGTTTTTT; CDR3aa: CASSLSSGLSGELFF
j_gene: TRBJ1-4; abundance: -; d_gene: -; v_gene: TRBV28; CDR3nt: TGTGCCAGCAGTTTAGCAGCGGGGAACAATGAAAAACTGTTTTTT; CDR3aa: CASSLAAGNNEKLFF
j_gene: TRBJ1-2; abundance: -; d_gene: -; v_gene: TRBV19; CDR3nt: TGTGCCAGTAGGGCGGGGGCAGGGGATAACTATGGCTACACCTTC; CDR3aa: CASRAGAGDNYGYTF
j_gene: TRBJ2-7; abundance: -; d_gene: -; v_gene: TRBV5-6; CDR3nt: TGTGCCAGCAGCCGGGCGGGGGAGCAGTACTTC; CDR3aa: CASSRAGEQYF
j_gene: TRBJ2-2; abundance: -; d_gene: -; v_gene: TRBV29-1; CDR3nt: TGCAGCGCCGGGGCGGGGTCCGGGGAGCTGTTTTTT; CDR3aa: CSAGAGSGELFF
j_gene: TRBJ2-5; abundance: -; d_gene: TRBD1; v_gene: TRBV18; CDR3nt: TGTGCCAGCTCACCAGGGGGACAGCGTCTCGGGGAGACCCAGTACTTC; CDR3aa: CASSPGGQRLGETQYF
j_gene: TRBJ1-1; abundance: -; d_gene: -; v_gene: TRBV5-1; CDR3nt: TGCGCCAGCAGCTCCGGGGGGGGGATAGGCACTGAAGCTTTCTTT; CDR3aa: CASSSGGGIGTEAFF
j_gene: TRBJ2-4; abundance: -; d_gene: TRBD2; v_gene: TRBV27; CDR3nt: TGTGCCAGCTCGATTGGGGGGACTAGCGGGAGGGCCCTAGCCAAAAACATTCAGTACTTC; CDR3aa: CASSIGGTSGRALAKNIQYF
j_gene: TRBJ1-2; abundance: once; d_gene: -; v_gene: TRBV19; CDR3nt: TGTGCCAGTAGTAACAGGGTAATAGACTATGGCTACACCTTC; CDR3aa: CASSNRVIDYGYTF
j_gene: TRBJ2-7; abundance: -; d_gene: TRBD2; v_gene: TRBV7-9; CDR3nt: TGTGCCAGCAGCTTAGGAACTAGCGGGCGGTTAGGCTACGAGCAGTACTTC; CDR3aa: CASSLGTSGRLGYEQYF
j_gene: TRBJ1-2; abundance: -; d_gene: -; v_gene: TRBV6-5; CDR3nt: TGTGCCAGCAGTCCCATTAGATCCGTGGGCAATGGCTACACCTTC; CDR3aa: CASSPIRSVGNGYTF
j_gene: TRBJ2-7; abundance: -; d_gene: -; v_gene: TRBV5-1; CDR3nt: TGCGCCAGCAGCTTAAATACAGGTTTTGTAGCCTACGAGCAGTACTTC; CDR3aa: CASSLNTGFVAYEQYF
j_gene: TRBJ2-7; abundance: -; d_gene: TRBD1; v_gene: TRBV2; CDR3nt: TGTGCCAGCAACCAGGGACAGGGGGCGCGAGAGCAGTACTTC; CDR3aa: CASNQGQGAREQYF
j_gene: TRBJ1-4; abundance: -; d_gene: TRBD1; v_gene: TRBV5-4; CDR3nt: TGTGCCAGCAGCCGGACAGGGGGCCCAGATGAAAAACTGTTTTTT; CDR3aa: CASSRTGGPDEKLFF
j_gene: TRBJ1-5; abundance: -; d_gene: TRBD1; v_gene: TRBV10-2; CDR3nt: TGCGCCAGCAGTGAGTCGTTAGGAGGACAGGGGTCGCGAGCCCAGCATTTT; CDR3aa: CASSESLGGQGSRAQHF
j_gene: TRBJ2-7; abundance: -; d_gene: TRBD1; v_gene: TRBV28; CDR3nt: TGTGCCAGCAGTCTCGGACAGGGAGGACTATACGAGCAGTACTTC; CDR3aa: CASSLGQGGLYEQYF
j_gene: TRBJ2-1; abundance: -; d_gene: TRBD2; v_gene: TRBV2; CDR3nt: TGTGCCAGCAGTCGGACTAGCGGGACTCGAAATGAGCAGTTCTTC; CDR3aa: CASSRTSGTRNEQFF
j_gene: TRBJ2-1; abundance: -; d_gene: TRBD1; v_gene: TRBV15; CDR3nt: TGTGCCACCAGCAGAGATTCGGGTGACAGGGAACAGTTCTTC; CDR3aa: CATSRDSGDREQFF